The 26 T cell receptor beta chains below all came from one sample that was sequenced in a study of T cell repertoires in cytomegalovirus infection. TCRdb used MiXCR to reprocess the reads, holding one entry per CDR3 protein. The sample includes around 310,000 distinct CDR3 sequences, 17% seen only once; the top ten take about 12%. Sequencing input: PBMCs. The receptor set was obtained from a human donor in good health (CMV status not recorded). Some clones in this sample may be carry-over from other donors' samples.

This chain connects TRBV5-8 to TRBJ2-3, with 7 bases fitting TRBD1. Germline CDR1 is SGHTS and CDR2 is YDEGEE. Unmatched junction bases numbered 14, after V lost 4 bases and J lost 0 bases. This CDR3 is built from 18 residues. CDR3 sequence (DNA): TGTGCCAGCAGCCCCCGCCCGACAGGGTACGCTAGCACAGATACGCAGTATTTT. It specifies CASSPRPTGYASTDTQYF.

This clonotype was recorded a few times. The CDR3 reads CASSSAGANTEAFF. In nucleotides, the CDR3 is TGTGCCAGCAGCAGCGCAGGGGCGAACACTGAAGCTTTCTTT. This rearrangement joins TRBV12-3 or TRBV12-4 to TRBJ1-1, with D possibly TRBD1 on 6 matching bases. The ends were cut back, 6 bases at V and 1 base at J, with 12 bases in the middle. The CDR3 has 14 amino acids.

This chain links TRBV6-2 or TRBV6-3 with TRBJ1-1, with D perhaps TRBD1 (6 bases). The CDR3 length is 16 residues. The ends were cut back, 7 bases at V and 0 bases at J, with 18 bases in the middle. The germline CDR1 and CDR2 sequences are MNHEY and SVGEGT. CDR3 loop: CASISGTSGLNTEAFF. The CDR3 coding sequence is TGTGCCAGCATATCAGGGACATCAGGCCTGAACACTGAAGCTTTCTTT.

The chain is built from TRBV2 and TRBJ2-5; D is perhaps TRBD1 (6 bases). V dropped 8 bases and J dropped 2 bases, with 15 bases sitting between them. Germline lookup yields CDR1 SNHLY and CDR2 FYNNEI. This CDR3 spans 14 amino acids. The CDR3 protein is CASGPRTVQETQYF. CDR3 sequence (DNA): TGTGCCAGCGGACCCCGGACAGTACAAGAGACCCAGTACTTC. The variable domain in full, with the rest retrieved from reference TRBV2 and TRBJ2-5, is EPEVTQTPSHQVTQMGQEVILRCVPISNHLYFYWYRQILGQKVEFLVSFYNNEISEKSEIFDDQFSVERPDGSNFTLKIRSTKLEDSAMYFCASGPRTVQETQYFGPGTRLLVL.

Points on this clonotype: The junction and the germline gene differ at one end; a read error may be behind it. The genes are TRBV2 and TRBJ2-7; D might be TRBD2 (5 bases). The CDR3 is 15 residues long. Germline V lookup: CDR1 SNHLY, CDR2 FYNNEI. The CDR3 coding sequence is TGTGCCAGCAGTGTCGTCTCCTTTGAGCGGCCCGAGCAGTATTTC. As protein: CASSVVSFERPEQYF.

CDR3 bases: TGTGCCATCAGTCTTAGACAGGGGACTTACAATGAGCAGTTCTTC. Encoded protein: CAISLRQGTYNEQFF. This rearrangement joins TRBV10-3 to TRBJ2-1; TRBD1 matches 8 bases. With 5 bases clipped from V and 4 bases from J, the junction kept 7 bases outside the gene matches. The CDR3 totals 15 residues. Looked up from germline, CDR1 is ENHRY and CDR2 is SYGVKD.

This clonotype has a count of ten or more. The rearrangement uses TRBV7-6 and TRBJ1-1; no definite D call. From germline, CDR1 is SGHVS and CDR2 FNYEAQ. V lost 1 base, J lost 1 base, and 7 bases lay in between. The CDR3 is made up of 14 amino acids. DNA for the CDR3: TGTGCCAGCAGCTTAGGCCAGTGGAACACTGAAGCTTTCTTT. It yields the protein CASSLGQWNTEAFF.

The chain couples TRBV19 to TRBJ2-5, with D hard to call. This CDR3 has 15 residues. Germline V lookup: CDR1 LNHDA, CDR2 SQIVND (reference sequence). V was shortened by 3 bases and J by 5 bases, with 16 bases between the two germline ends. CDR3: CASSIGYLRSETQYF. CDR3 in DNA: TGTGCCAGTAGTATCGGCTACCTGAGATCGGAGACCCAGTACTTC.

The rearrangement uses TRBV2 and TRBJ2-7; D ambiguous. The CDR3 is made up of 12 amino acids. V was clipped by 3 bases and J by 5 bases, with 8 bases between them. Germline CDR1 reads SNHLY; CDR2 reads FYNNEI. CDR3 coding DNA: TGTGCCAGCAGTGAGTCTCTCAACGAGCAGTACTTC. Its protein is CASSESLNEQYF.

V and J are TRBV15 and TRBJ2-7; D may correspond to TRBD1 or TRBD2 (5 bases each). Germline CDR1 and CDR2: LNHNV and YYDKDF (reference sequence). CDR3 size: 15 residues. Deletions cut 5 bases from V and 0 bases from J, with 14 bases between. As DNA, the CDR3 is TGTGCCACCAGCTTTGGGGACCCAAGCTCCTACGAGCAGTACTTC. This codes for CATSFGDPSSYEQYF.

The V and J genes are TRBV2 and TRBJ1-2; D uncertain. The CDR3 consists of 9 residues. V dropped 5 bases and J dropped 7 bases, with 2 bases sitting between them. Germline assignment: CDR1 SNHLY and CDR2 FYNNEI. The CDR3 DNA follows: TGTGCCAGCAGTCGTGGCTACACCTTC. It translates to CASSRGYTF.

In its sample, this clonotype was seen a few times. The chain recombines TRBV6-5 with TRBJ1-1; TRBD1 is a possible D gene (5 bases). Germline-derived CDR1 and CDR2 are MNHEY and SVGAGI. This CDR3 comprises 13 residues. V was pared by 8 bases and J by 1 base, with 11 bases between. The CDR3 loop reads CASLKTGNTEAFF. CDR3 nucleotides: TGTGCCAGCTTGAAAACAGGGAACACTGAAGCTTTCTTT.

This chain connects TRBV7-9 to TRBJ2-7; D is unclear. Trimming took 6 bases from V and 4 from J, leaving 7 bases between them. The CDR3 contains 11 residues. CDR1 is SEHNR, CDR2 FQNEAQ, per germline (reference sequence). The CDR3 bases are TGTGCCAGCAGTTTACTTTACGAGCAGTACTTC. Translating it yields CASSLLYEQYF.

This clonotype was found many times. The rearrangement uses TRBV7-2 and TRBJ1-1; unclear D gene. Germline loops: CDR1 SGHTA, CDR2 FQGNSA. The CDR3 spans 14 residues. V was clipped by 2 bases and J by 0 bases, with 7 bases between them. The CDR3, as DNA: TGTGCCAGCAGCTTACTGTCCATGAACACTGAAGCTTTCTTT. This encodes CASSLLSMNTEAFF.

This clonotype was observed a few times. The V gene is TRBV20-1, the J gene TRBJ2-1, with D possibly being TRBD2 (5 bases). The ends were cut back, 0 bases at V and 14 bases at J, with 20 bases in the middle. CDR1 and CDR2 (germline): DFQATT, SNEGSKA (reference sequence). The CDR3 is made up of 14 amino acids. CDR3 DNA sequence: TGCAGTGCTAGAGATGGGCCGATTACAATGAGGGAGTTCTTC. Translation gives CSARDGPITMREFF.

The J gene is TRBJ1-3, the V gene TRBV20-1; TRBD1 aligns across 8 bases. Germline V gives CDR1 DFQATT, CDR2 SNEGSKA (reference sequence). Losses at the gene ends were 1 base for V and 3 bases for J; bases not matched to a gene: 5. The CDR3 spans 15 residues. CDR3 amino acids: CSARGQGYFGNTIYF. CDR3 DNA sequence: TGCAGTGCTAGAGGACAGGGGTACTTTGGAAACACCATATATTTT.

The chain employs TRBV18 and TRBJ2-2, with TRBD2 matching over 11 bases. With 1 base clipped from V and 0 bases from J, the junction kept 7 bases outside the gene matches. The CDR3 has 19 amino acids. Germline CDR1 and CDR2: KGHSH and LQKENI. In nucleotides, the CDR3 is TGTGCCAGCTCACCACGAGGACTAGCGGGTACTGCGAACACCGGGGAGCTGTTTTTT. This translates into CASSPRGLAGTANTGELFF.

This clonotype was counted between two and nine times. The chain recombines TRBV4-3 with TRBJ1-4, with 7 bases that match TRBD1. This CDR3 is built from 17 residues. J was trimmed by 6 bases and V by 0 bases; bases with no gene match: 10. Germline V gives CDR1 LGHNA, CDR2 YSLEER. CDR3: CASSQEYSRTGDEKLFF. The CDR3 DNA is TGCGCCAGCAGCCAAGAATATTCGAGGACAGGTGATGAAAAACTGTTTTTT.

This clonotype appeared a few times. This chain uses TRBV20-1 with TRBJ2-3, with D maybe TRBD2 (7 bases). Germline V gives CDR1 DFQATT, CDR2 SNEGSKA (reference sequence). Trimming removed 6 bases at V and 1 base at J, with 23 bases between. The CDR3 has 17 amino acids. This CDR3 is CSAHLLGGRWGTDTQYF. CDR3 in DNA: TGCAGTGCCCACCTCCTGGGGGGGCGATGGGGCACAGATACGCAGTATTTT.

The chain is built from TRBV4-2 and TRBJ1-3; 9 positions agree with TRBD1. The CDR3 sequence is 18 residues long. The J segment lost 0 bases and the V segment lost 0 bases, leaving 6 bases of the junction unmatched. The germline V gene has CDR1 LGHNA and CDR2 YNFKEQ. In nucleotides, the CDR3 is TGTGCCAGCAGCCAAGATGGGACAGGGCTCCGCTCTGGAAACACCATATATTTT. Translation gives CASSQDGTGLRSGNTIYF.

This clonotype occurred many times. V and J are TRBV7-2 and TRBJ1-1; D remains ambiguous. Deletions cut 1 base from V and 2 bases from J, with 11 bases between. Germline lookup yields CDR1 SGHTA and CDR2 FQGNSA. This CDR3 comprises 15 residues. CDR3 sequence: CASSLVWEINTEAFF. DNA of the CDR3: TGTGCCAGCAGCTTAGTGTGGGAGATCAACACTGAAGCTTTCTTT.

The rearrangement joins TRBV27 to TRBJ1-1, with 8 bases aligning to TRBD1. The CDR3 has 13 amino acids. Germline V gives CDR1 MNHEY, CDR2 SMNVEV (reference sequence). V gave up 6 bases and J gave up 12 bases; unmatched junction bases: 12. This CDR3 is CASRATGGAWTFF. The CDR3 DNA reads as TGTGCCAGCAGGGCTACAGGGGGAGCTTGGACTTTCTTT.

There are many counts of this clonotype. The gene calls are TRBV7-8 and TRBJ1-6; 9 bases agree with TRBD1. The J segment lost 8 bases and the V segment lost 5 bases, leaving 7 bases of the junction unmatched. Germline-derived CDR1 and CDR2 are SGHVS and FQNEAQ. CDR3 length equals 15 residues. CDR3 nucleotide sequence: TGTGCCAGCAGCGCACGGACAGGGGCGGATTCACCCCTCCACTTT. It translates to CASSARTGADSPLHF.

The chain combines TRBV12-3 or TRBV12-4 with TRBJ2-3; no definite D call. The V end was cut by 3 bases, the J end by 2 bases, with 6 bases between. The CDR3 covers 13 residues. Written as DNA, the CDR3 is TGTGCCAGCAGTTTCGGCTTCACAGATACGCAGTATTTT. Its protein is CASSFGFTDTQYF.

This clonotype was counted many times. This chain connects TRBV7-2 to TRBJ2-2; a weak D match, TRBD2 (7 bases). From germline, CDR1 is SGHTA and CDR2 FQGNSA. The CDR3 runs to 17 residues. Trimming cost V 2 bases and J 2 bases, with 15 bases left between them. The CDR3 DNA sequence: TGTGCCAGCAGCTTACTATACGGGGGGCCTAACACCGGGGAGCTGTTTTTT. As protein: CASSLLYGGPNTGELFF.

This clonotype was counted at least ten times. The chain has TRBV7-2 and TRBJ1-2; 10 nucleotides align to TRBD1. Trimming took 6 bases from V and 4 from J; bases not matched to a gene: 11. Germline V gene sequence: CDR1 SGHTA, CDR2 FQGNSA. The CDR3 is 16 amino acids. The CDR3: CASSPGQGSLVYGYTF. The CDR3 DNA is TGTGCCAGCAGTCCGGGACAGGGGAGTTTAGTCTATGGCTACACCTTC.